Here is one T cell receptor (beta chain) with its context. Germline values: CDR1 KGHDR, CDR2 SFDVKD. The V and J ends lost 9 bases and 5 bases respectively, with 24 bases between them. The CDR3 is made up of 16 amino acids. Authors' data handling: Reference gene primer amplification gave estimated nucleated cell counts. The assay was immunoSEQ multiplex PCR, and TCRdb's table has in-frame clones only and misses some. V and J calls and clone size are given by that table; D and trimming were obtained from the DNA. The sample lists 150,000 to 200,000 clones, roughly 77% seen once, with over 5% in the top ten. This entry is derived from a study of blood T cell repertoires in COVID-19. Study at large: The United States, Italy and Spain provided the acute and convalescent COVID-19 samples. T cells, B-cell-depleted T cells, or PBMCs provided the cDNA or gDNA that served as material.

Enrolment of Seattle patients took place during active infection, and they were followed longitudinally. This chain connects TRBV24-1 to TRBJ2-5, with a possible D match to TRBD2 (6 bases). Sequenced: peripheral blood. The clonotype comes from a woman in her thirties or forties with COVID-19, enrolled during active disease. The CDR3 here is CATSRGSGSSGETQYF. The CDR3 DNA reads TGTGCCACCTCGCGCGGTAGCGGCTCTAGTGGGGAGACCCAGTACTTC.